The present TCR beta chain was sequenced within a study of T cell clonotyping in hematopoietic cell transplantation. The sample's time point: recipient sample about 28 days before transplant, after cytoreduction. The V end lost 3 bases, the J end lost 4 bases, and 9 bases lay between the germline ends. This CDR3 contains 13 residues. In germline, CDR1 is ENHRY, CDR2 SYGVKD. TCRdb's table, derived via immunoSEQ multiplex PCR, lists solely in-frame clones and lacks some. The sample has about 11,000 clones; about 92% are singletons. The sample was peripheral blood mononuclear cells, taken before stem cell transplant. The chain combines TRBV10-3 with TRBJ2-5; D assignment may be TRBD1 or TRBD2 (6 bases each). The source is a woman between 40 and 50 years old with acute myeloid leukemia. Some clones in this sample may be carry-over from other donors' samples. CDR3 nucleotide sequence: TGTGCCATCAGTGAACAGGGAGGAGAGACCCAGTACTTC. It encodes CAISEQGGETQYF.